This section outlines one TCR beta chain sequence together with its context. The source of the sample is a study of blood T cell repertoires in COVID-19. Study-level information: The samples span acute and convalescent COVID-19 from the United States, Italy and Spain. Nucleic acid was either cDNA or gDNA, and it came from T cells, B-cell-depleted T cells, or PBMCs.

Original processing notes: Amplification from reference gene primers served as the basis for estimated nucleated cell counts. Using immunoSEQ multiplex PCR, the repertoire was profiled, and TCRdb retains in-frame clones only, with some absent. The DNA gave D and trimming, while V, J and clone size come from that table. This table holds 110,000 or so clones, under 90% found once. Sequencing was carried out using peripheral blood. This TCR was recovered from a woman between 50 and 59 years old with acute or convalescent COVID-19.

In DNA form, the CDR3 reads TGTGCCAGCAGCTCAAACACAAACGGGAATGGCTACACCTTC. Its translation: CASSSNTNGNGYTF. The chain recombines TRBV7-9 with TRBJ1-2; D is unresolved. V was pared by 4 bases and J by 6 bases, with 15 bases between. Germline CDR1 SEHNR, CDR2 FQNEAQ (reference sequence). The CDR3 has 14 residues.